The 8 T cell receptor beta chains below come from one sample, sequenced in a study of shared clonotypes between healthy human individuals. TCRdb's copy holds only in-frame clones and misses some; the assay was immunoSEQ multiplex PCR. This table has roughly 2.2 million clones, around 92% appearing once. Sequencing was done on a sample of naive CD4+ T cells from PBMCs. Subset defined: CD45RA+ positively selected. The receptors originated from a man aged 18 to 35 in good health. Some clones in this sample may be carry-over from other donors' samples.

J is TRBJ2-4 and V is TRBV27; 7 nucleotides agree with TRBD2. Trimming at V came to 3 bases and at J to 7 bases, leaving 3 bases not matched to a gene. The CDR3 is 13 amino acids. CDR1 is MNHEY and CDR2 is SMNVEV in the germline V gene (reference sequence). The CDR3 sequence: CASSLVGGNIQYF. The CDR3 DNA sequence: TGTGCCAGCAGTTTGGTGGGAGGGAACATTCAGTACTTC.

To note about this clone: At one end, the junction sequence differs from germline, possibly due to a read error. V and J are TRBV7-2 and TRBJ2-1; 10 bases are a match to TRBD2. Germline CDR1 reads SGHTA; CDR2 reads FQGNSA. The CDR3 contains 16 residues. Here the CDR3 DNA reads TGTGCCAGTATTTTGGTAGGAACTAGCGGGACCAATGAGCAGCTCTTC. Translating gives CASILVGTSGTNEQLF. Filled out from reference TRBV7-2 and TRBJ2-1, the complete variable domain reads GAGVSQSPSNKVTEKGKDVELRCDPISGHTALYWYRQSLGQGLEFLIYFQGNSAPDKSGLPSDRFSAERTGGSVSTLTIQRTQQEDSAVYLCASILVGTSGTNEQLFGPGTRLTVL.

The chain recombines TRBV29-1 with TRBJ2-1, with 8 bases that match TRBD2. Per germline, CDR1 SQVTM and CDR2 ANQGSEA. The CDR3 contains 16 residues. V gave up 3 bases and J gave up 0 bases; unmatched junction bases: 7. CDR3 amino acids: CSVDLRSGGSYNEQFF. In DNA form, the CDR3 reads TGCAGCGTTGACCTGCGAAGCGGGGGCTCCTACAATGAGCAGTTCTTC.

The V call is TRBV28, the J call TRBJ1-5; D is unclear. The CDR3 is 15 residues long. Trimming stripped 4 bases from V and 5 bases from J, with 15 bases between. Germline V lookup: CDR1 MDHEN, CDR2 SYDVKM. The CDR3 here is CASSSHSFGHQPQHF. The CDR3 DNA reads TGTGCCAGCAGTTCCCATTCCTTTGGGCATCAGCCCCAGCATTTT.

The chain has TRBV28 and TRBJ2-3; perhaps D is TRBD1 or TRBD2 (6 bases each). Trimming took 6 bases from V and 7 from J, leaving 17 bases between them. Germline loops: CDR1 MDHEN, CDR2 SYDVKM. The CDR3 contains 14 residues. CDR3 DNA sequence: TGTGCCAGCAGGGCAGGGGACTCCAGGCATACGCAGTATTTT. Encoded protein: CASRAGDSRHTQYF.

The rearrangement joins TRBV5-1 to TRBJ2-6, with D possibly TRBD1 on 6 matching bases. CDR3 length equals 15 residues. The germline CDR1 and CDR2 sequences are SGHRS and YFSETQ. V was trimmed by 2 bases and J by 3 bases, leaving 9 bases between them. The CDR3 bases are TGCGCCAGCAGCTTCTCAGGGGATGGGGCCAACGTCCTGACTTTC. Residues: CASSFSGDGANVLTF.

The chain carries TRBV7-2 and TRBJ2-7; D is unresolved. Trimming shortened V by 6 bases and J by 7 bases, and 10 bases separated the two germline ends. Germline V lookup: CDR1 SGHTA, CDR2 FQGNSA. The CDR3 consists of 11 residues. The DNA for the CDR3 is TGTGCCAGCAGGGTAGCCGGGGAGCAGTACTTC. Its translation: CASRVAGEQYF. Filled out from reference TRBV7-2 and TRBJ2-7, the complete variable domain reads GAGVSQSPSNKVTEKGKDVELRCDPISGHTALYWYRQSLGQGLEFLIYFQGNSAPDKSGLPSDRFSAERTGGSVSTLTIQRTQQEDSAVYLCASRVAGEQYFGPGTRLTVT.

CDR3 loop: CASSPATGTSGTDTQYF. The CDR3 DNA reads TGTGCCAGCAGCCCAGCAACCGGGACTAGCGGCACAGATACGCAGTATTTT. V usage is TRBV7-9 and J usage is TRBJ2-3; the match to TRBD2 covers 10 bases. This CDR3 is 17 amino acids long. V shed 5 bases, J shed 1 base, and the junction held 9 bases outside the gene matches. CDR1 is SEHNR and CDR2 is FQNEAQ in the germline V gene (reference sequence). Full variable domain (remainder filled in from reference TRBV7-9 and TRBJ2-3): DTGVSQNPRHKITKRGQNVTFRCDPISEHNRLYWYRQTLGQGPEFLTYFQNEAQLEKSRLLSDRFSAERPKGSFSTLEIQRTEQGDSAMYLCASSPATGTSGTDTQYFGPGTRLTVL.